A selection of T cell receptor beta chains follows, all from one sample in a study of T-cell memory formation after mild COVID-19. Each CDR3 protein is one row after TCRdb ran MiXCR on the 5' RACE reads. The profile shows about 350,000 distinct CDR3 sequences, about an eighth of them singletons. Sample: PBMCs or a T cell subset sorted from them (not recorded which). These TCRs come from a man aged 18 to 29 who had mild COVID-19 (a few samples of this study predate the infection). Cell type and time point are not known. CDR3s include the opening cysteine and the closing phenylalanine or tryptophan. Fields, in order: CDR3 protein, CDR3 DNA, D gene, V gene, J gene, clone size. A D gene is named only where the DNA matches it firmly. The listing skips clone size in some rows; elsewhere it reads once, few, many or a size class.

CDR3: CASRILGQGTDTQYF
DNA: TGTGCCAGCAGGATACTAGGACAGGGGACTGATACGCAGTATTTT
D: TRBD1
V: TRBV27
J: TRBJ2-3
size: few

CDR3: CASSLDFGGSGDEQFF
DNA: TGTGCCAGCAGCTTAGATTTTGGGGGCTCGGGAGATGAGCAGTTCTTC
D: .
V: TRBV7-2
J: TRBJ2-1
size: .

CDR3: CSARDSAQYF
DNA: TGCAGTGCTAGAGACTCGGCGCAGTATTTT
D: .
V: TRBV20-1
J: TRBJ2-3
size: .

CDR3: CATSDLGQENTGELFF
DNA: TGTGCCACCAGTGATTTGGGGCAGGAAAACACCGGGGAGCTGTTTTTT
D: .
V: TRBV24-1
J: TRBJ2-2
size: .

CDR3: CASLREMNTEAFF
DNA: TGTGCCAGCCTCCGGGAGATGAACACTGAAGCTTTCTTT
D: .
V: TRBV2
J: TRBJ1-1
size: few

CDR3: CAWGTGAYEKLFF
DNA: TGTGCCTGGGGGACAGGGGCTTACGAAAAACTGTTTTTT
D: TRBD1
V: TRBV30
J: TRBJ1-4
size: once

CDR3: CASSIQGGEQFF
DNA: TGTGCCAGCAGCATACAGGGCGGTGAGCAGTTCTTC
D: .
V: TRBV7-2
J: TRBJ2-1
size: few

CDR3: CASRGVGPDTQYF
DNA: TGTGCCAGCAGGGGAGTCGGACCAGATACGCAGTATTTT
D: .
V: TRBV12-3/TRBV12-4
J: TRBJ2-3
size: .

CDR3: CASSLQGGIPETQYF
DNA: TGTGCCAGCAGCTTACAGGGGGGCATTCCAGAGACCCAGTACTTC
D: .
V: TRBV7-2
J: TRBJ2-5
size: .

CDR3: CACIGTGRYGSPLHF
DNA: TGTGCCTGCATAGGGACAGGGCGCTACGGTTCACCCCTCCACTTT
D: TRBD1
V: TRBV30
J: TRBJ1-6
size: .

CDR3: CASSFNREVEDYGYTF
DNA: TGCGCCAGCAGCTTTAACAGGGAAGTTGAGGACTATGGCTACACCTTC
D: .
V: TRBV5-1
J: TRBJ1-2
size: .

CDR3: CASSQEPRQGATGELFF
DNA: TGCGCCAGCAGCCAAGAGCCGAGACAGGGCGCCACCGGGGAGCTGTTTTTT
D: TRBD1
V: TRBV4-1
J: TRBJ2-2
size: few

CDR3: CASSLGQGSTDTQYF
DNA: TGTGCCAGCAGCTTAGGACAGGGCAGCACAGATACGCAGTATTTT
D: TRBD1
V: TRBV5-1
J: TRBJ2-3
size: many

CDR3: CASSLFGRGKDEQFF
DNA: TGTGCCAGCAGCTTATTTGGCAGGGGCAAGGATGAGCAGTTCTTC
D: .
V: TRBV5-4
J: TRBJ2-1
size: .

CDR3: CASSPTRLPTQYF
DNA: TGTGCCAGCAGCCCTACCCGACTACCCACGCAGTATTTT
D: .
V: TRBV28
J: TRBJ2-3
size: many

CDR3: CSAPYSGTATDTQYF
DNA: TGCAGTGCTCCTTACAGCGGGACAGCAACAGATACGCAGTATTTT
D: .
V: TRBV20-1
J: TRBJ2-3
size: many

CDR3: CSARTSGGAPGELFF
DNA: TGCAGTGCGAGGACTAGCGGGGGGGCGCCCGGGGAGCTGTTTTTT
D: TRBD2
V: TRBV20-1
J: TRBJ2-2
size: .

CDR3: CASSQESTEGDTQYF
DNA: TGCGCCAGCAGCCAGGAGTCTACAGAGGGAGATACGCAGTATTTT
D: .
V: TRBV4-3
J: TRBJ2-3
size: .

CDR3: CAWGTGTANYGYTF
DNA: TGTGCCTGGGGGACCGGGACAGCTAACTATGGCTACACCTTC
D: TRBD1
V: TRBV30
J: TRBJ1-2
size: .

CDR3: CSVRRGEGGDF
DNA: TGCAGCGTTCGAAGGGGTGAAGGGGGCGACTTC
D: TRBD1
V: TRBV29-1
J: TRBJ1-2
size: once

CDR3: CASSGRDRNTGELFF
DNA: TGCGCCAGCAGCGGCCGGGACAGGAACACCGGGGAGCTGTTTTTT
D: TRBD1
V: TRBV4-1
J: TRBJ2-2
size: .

CDR3: CSARDAGRGLYGYTF
DNA: TGCAGTGCTAGAGATGCGGGCAGGGGACTCTATGGCTACACCTTC
D: .
V: TRBV20-1
J: TRBJ1-2
size: few

CDR3: CASSLAHGHGGTRPSF
DNA: TGTGCCAGCAGCTTAGCGCACGGACACGGAGGGACCCGCCCTTCCTTC
D: .
V: TRBV7-9
J: TRBJ2-1
size: many

CDR3: CASSYTQGINGYTF
DNA: TGTGCCAGCAGTTACACCCAGGGGATAAATGGCTACACCTTC
D: .
V: TRBV6-5
J: TRBJ1-2
size: many

CDR3: CASSAYPPLHF
DNA: TGTGCTAGCAGCGCGTATCCACCCCTCCACTTT
D: .
V: TRBV7-7
J: TRBJ1-6
size: .

CDR3: CASSQGVAGGYNEQFF
DNA: TGCGCCAGCAGCCAAGGGGTAGCGGGGGGGTACAATGAGCAGTTCTTC
D: TRBD2
V: TRBV4-3
J: TRBJ2-1
size: many

CDR3: CASSSEDRGEQFF
DNA: TGTGCCAGCAGTTCCGAGGACAGGGGGGAGCAGTTCTTC
D: TRBD1
V: TRBV28
J: TRBJ2-1
size: .

CDR3: CASSQGLLETQYF
DNA: TGCGCCAGCAGCCAAGGGTTGTTAGAGACCCAGTACTTC
D: .
V: TRBV4-1
J: TRBJ2-5
size: few

CDR3: CASSQGWASETQYF
DNA: TGCGCCAGCAGCCAAGGTTGGGCCTCGGAGACCCAGTACTTC
D: .
V: TRBV4-3
J: TRBJ2-5
size: .

CDR3: CASSPRAGRDQPQHF
DNA: TGCGCCAGCAGTCCCAGAGCTGGACGCGATCAGCCCCAGCATTTT
D: .
V: TRBV5-1
J: TRBJ1-5
size: .

CDR3: CASSSGGQTSTDTQYF
DNA: TGTGCCAGCAGCTCGGGGGGACAGACTAGCACAGATACGCAGTATTTT
D: .
V: TRBV5-4
J: TRBJ2-3
size: many

CDR3: CASSPQGAGAGELFF
DNA: TGTGCCAGCAGCCCACAGGGGGCGGGGGCCGGGGAGCTGTTTTTT
D: TRBD1
V: TRBV11-2
J: TRBJ2-2
size: .

CDR3: CATSDLPTPTRFRRGYTF
DNA: TGTGCCACCAGTGATTTACCTACCCCGACACGCTTCAGGAGGGGCTACACCTTC
D: .
V: TRBV24-1
J: TRBJ1-2
size: .

CDR3: CASSLGVGYTGATDTQYF
DNA: TGTGCCAGCAGCTTAGGAGTGGGATATACAGGGGCCACAGATACGCAGTATTTT
D: TRBD1
V: TRBV11-2
J: TRBJ2-3
size: few

CDR3: CASSQQTGPQETQYF
DNA: TGTGCCAGCAGCCAACAAACAGGGCCGCAAGAGACCCAGTACTTC
D: .
V: TRBV7-2
J: TRBJ2-5
size: .

CDR3: CASSQTGAAEETQYF
DNA: TGCGCCAGCAGCCAAACCGGGGCAGCCGAAGAGACCCAGTACTTC
D: .
V: TRBV4-3
J: TRBJ2-5
size: .

CDR3: CASIREPLGDTEAFF
DNA: TGTGCCAGCATCCGGGAGCCCCTAGGGGACACTGAAGCTTTCTTT
D: .
V: TRBV6-6
J: TRBJ1-1
size: .

CDR3: CASIVRGGRVGTEAFF
DNA: TGTGCCAGCATCGTAAGGGGCGGTCGGGTAGGTACTGAAGCTTTCTTT
D: .
V: TRBV12-3/TRBV12-4
J: TRBJ1-1
size: few

CDR3: CASSRGWGTEAFF
DNA: TGTGCCAGCAGCCGTGGGTGGGGCACTGAAGCTTTCTTT
D: .
V: TRBV12-3/TRBV12-4
J: TRBJ1-1
size: many

CDR3: CSASMPAAGYTF
DNA: TGCAGTGCTAGTATGCCGGCAGCGGGCTACACCTTC
D: .
V: TRBV20-1
J: TRBJ1-2
size: .

CDR3: CASSFIGTEAFF
DNA: TGTGCCAGCAGTTTTATTGGGACTGAAGCTTTCTTT
D: .
V: TRBV27
J: TRBJ1-1
size: few

CDR3: CASSLVTGGEQTQYF
DNA: TGTGCCAGCAGCTTAGTTACGGGGGGCGAACAGACCCAGTACTTC
D: .
V: TRBV7-6
J: TRBJ2-5
size: few

CDR3: CASSLAGTGDKETQYF
DNA: TGCGCCAGCAGCTTGGCCGGGACAGGGGACAAAGAGACCCAGTACTTC
D: TRBD1
V: TRBV5-1
J: TRBJ2-5
size: few

CDR3: CSALAGATDTQYF
DNA: TGCAGTGCATTAGCGGGGGCCACAGATACGCAGTATTTT
D: TRBD2
V: TRBV20-1
J: TRBJ2-3
size: .

CDR3: CASSSTGQSGYTF
DNA: TGTGCCAGCAGTTCCACAGGGCAGAGCGGCTACACCTTC
D: .
V: TRBV12-3/TRBV12-4
J: TRBJ1-2
size: many

CDR3: CASSFGPRLYF
DNA: TGTGCCAGCAGCTTCGGACCGCGCCTGTACTTC
D: .
V: TRBV7-2
J: TRBJ2-5
size: few

CDR3: CASSRASGSDYGYTF
DNA: TGTGCCAGCAGCCGAGCGTCGGGCTCAGACTATGGCTACACCTTC
D: .
V: TRBV14
J: TRBJ1-2
size: .

CDR3: CASRPLTGLDEKLFF
DNA: TGTGCCAGCAGACCACTTACAGGGCTCGATGAAAAACTGTTTTTT
D: .
V: TRBV7-9
J: TRBJ1-4
size: few

CDR3: CASRGDGSNQPQHF
DNA: TGCGCCAGCAGGGGGGACGGGAGCAATCAGCCCCAGCATTTT
D: .
V: TRBV5-1
J: TRBJ1-5
size: .

CDR3: CAWRREVETQYF
DNA: TGTGCCTGGAGGCGGGAAGTAGAGACCCAGTACTTC
D: .
V: TRBV30
J: TRBJ2-5
size: many

CDR3: CASSDRPSGGTDTQYF
DNA: TGTGCCAGCAGTGACCGTCCTAGCGGGGGCACAGATACGCAGTATTTT
D: TRBD2
V: TRBV25-1
J: TRBJ2-3
size: few